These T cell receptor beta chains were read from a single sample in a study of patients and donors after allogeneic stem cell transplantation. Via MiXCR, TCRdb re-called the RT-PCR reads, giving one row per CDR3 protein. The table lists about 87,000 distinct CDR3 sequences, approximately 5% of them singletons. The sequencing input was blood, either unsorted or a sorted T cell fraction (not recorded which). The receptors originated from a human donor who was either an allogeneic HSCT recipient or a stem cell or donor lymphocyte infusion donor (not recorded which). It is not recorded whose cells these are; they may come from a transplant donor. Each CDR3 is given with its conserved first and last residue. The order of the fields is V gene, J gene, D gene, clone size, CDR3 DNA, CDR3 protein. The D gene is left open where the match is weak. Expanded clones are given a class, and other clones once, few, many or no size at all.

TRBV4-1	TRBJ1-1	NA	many	TGCGCCAGCAGCCGAAGGTCAAGTGGGGCGCCGGAGGCTTTCTTT	CASSRRSSGAPEAFF
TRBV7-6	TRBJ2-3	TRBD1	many	TGTGCCAGCAGCTTAGTGGTTTGGACAGGTAGCACAGATACGCAGTATTTT	CASSLVVWTGSTDTQYF
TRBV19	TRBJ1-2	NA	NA	TGTGCCAGTGGGGACGGATATGGCTACACCTTC	CASGDGYGYTF
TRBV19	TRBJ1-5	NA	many	TGTGCCAGTAGTACCGACCGTAATCAGCCCCAGCATTTT	CASSTDRNQPQHF
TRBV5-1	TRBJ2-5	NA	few	TGCGCCAGCAGCTTGCAAAGCCAAGCTGAAGAGACCCAGTACTTC	CASSLQSQAEETQYF
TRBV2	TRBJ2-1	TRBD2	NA	TGTGCCAGCAGTGAAGGAGGAGCGGGGCGCTACAATGAGCAGTTCTTC	CASSEGGAGRYNEQFF
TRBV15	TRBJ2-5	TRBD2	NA	TGTGCCACCAGCAAAGGGGCCCTCGTGGGGGGGGAGACCCAGTACTTC	CATSKGALVGGETQYF
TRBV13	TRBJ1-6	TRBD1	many	TGTGCCAGCAGCGACCGGTCGGGACAGGGAGGTTCTTCCTATAATTCACCCCTCCACTTT	CASSDRSGQGGSSYNSPLHF
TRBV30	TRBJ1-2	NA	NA	TGTGCCTGGACGGACAGATATAACTATGGCTACACCTTC	CAWTDRYNYGYTF
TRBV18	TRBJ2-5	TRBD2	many	TGTGCCAGCTCACCACTTTTACTAGCGGGAGTTGATATTGAGGAGACCCAGTACTTC	CASSPLLLAGVDIEETQYF
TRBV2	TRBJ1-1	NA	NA	TGTGCCAGCAGTGAGGGAGGGGTCGGAGCTTTCTTT	CASSEGGVGAFF
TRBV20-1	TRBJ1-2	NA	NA	TGCAGTACAGGGAGAGGCTACACCTTC	CSTGRGYTF
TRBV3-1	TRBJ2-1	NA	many	TGTGCCAGCATCCAAGATCCGCCGAGGAGCTCCTACAATGAGCAGTTCTTC	CASIQDPPRSSYNEQFF
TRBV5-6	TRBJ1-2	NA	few	TGTGCCAGCAGCTTGGCCTGGGCGGTATATGGCTACACCTTC	CASSLAWAVYGYTF
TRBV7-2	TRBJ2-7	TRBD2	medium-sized	TGTGCCAGCAGCTTGAGCGGGGGTAACTCCTACGAGCAGTACTTC	CASSLSGGNSYEQYF
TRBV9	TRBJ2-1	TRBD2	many	TGTGCCAGCAGCGTAGGTCCGGGAGGGCAACTCAGCTCCTACAATGAGCAGTTCTTC	CASSVGPGGQLSSYNEQFF
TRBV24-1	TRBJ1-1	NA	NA	TGTGCCACCAGTGATCTGGGGGGGAATGAAGCTTTCTTT	CATSDLGGNEAFF
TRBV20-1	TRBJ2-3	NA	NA	TGCAGTGCCGCAAGCAATACGCAGTATTTT	CSAASNTQYF
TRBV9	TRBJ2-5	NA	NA	TGTGCCAGCAGCGTAGCCCCCACGGCCCAAGAGACCCAGTACTTC	CASSVAPTAQETQYF
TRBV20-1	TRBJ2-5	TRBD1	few	TGCAGTGCTTCTTTGGACAGGGCAGAGACCCAGTACTTC	CSASLDRAETQYF
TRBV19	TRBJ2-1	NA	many	TGTGCCAGTAGTATAATTAACTACAATGAGCAGTTCTTC	CASSIINYNEQFF